The T cell receptor (beta chain) under discussion was sequenced for a study of T cells after yellow fever vaccination. Regarding the study as a whole: The booster saw the reappearance of most primary-vaccination clones (roughly 95% CD4, around 88% CD8). Faster peaking, at day 5 versus 15, marked a secondary response that was weaker. One caveat is that FACS-sorted repertoires could contain abundant clonotypes contaminating from the bulk population.

This clonotype turned up a few times. Its antigen is undetermined. Germline CDR1 reads SQVTM; CDR2 reads ANQGSEA. V dropped 4 bases and J dropped 5 bases, with 18 bases sitting between them. The CDR3 is 15 residues long. 5'RACE template switching produced TCR cDNA carrying a universal primer site and UMIs. TCRdb re-called the 5' RACE reads through MiXCR, storing one row per CDR3 protein. The top ten clones hold around 3.1% of a sample with 250,000 to 350,000 distinct CDR3 sequences, under 9% of them seen once. The source was CD4+ T cells sorted from PBMCs, collected 5 days after the yellow fever booster vaccination. The chain is built from TRBV29-1 and TRBJ2-1; the D gene is possibly TRBD1 (6 bases). This clonotype was sampled from a man between 18 and 35 years old who received the YFV17D yellow fever vaccine. The CDR3: CSVGGLGLRDNEQFF. DNA for the CDR3: TGCAGCGTTGGGGGGCTGGGTTTGCGGGACAATGAGCAGTTCTTC.